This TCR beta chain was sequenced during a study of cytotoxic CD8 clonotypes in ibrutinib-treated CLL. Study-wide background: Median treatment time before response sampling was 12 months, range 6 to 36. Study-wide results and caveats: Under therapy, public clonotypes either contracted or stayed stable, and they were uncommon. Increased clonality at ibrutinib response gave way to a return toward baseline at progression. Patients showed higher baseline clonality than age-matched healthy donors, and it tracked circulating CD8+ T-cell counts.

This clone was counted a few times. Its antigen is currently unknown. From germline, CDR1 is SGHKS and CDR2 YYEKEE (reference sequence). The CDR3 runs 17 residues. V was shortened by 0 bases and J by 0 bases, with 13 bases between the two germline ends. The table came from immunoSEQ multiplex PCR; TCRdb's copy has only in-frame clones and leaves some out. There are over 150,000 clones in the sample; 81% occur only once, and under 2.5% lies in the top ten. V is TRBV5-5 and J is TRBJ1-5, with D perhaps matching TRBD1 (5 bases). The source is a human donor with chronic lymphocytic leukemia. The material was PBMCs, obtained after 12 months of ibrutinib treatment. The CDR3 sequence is CASSLGTNGASNQPQHF. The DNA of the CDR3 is TGTGCCAGCAGCTTGGGGACTAACGGGGCTAGCAATCAGCCCCAGCATTTT. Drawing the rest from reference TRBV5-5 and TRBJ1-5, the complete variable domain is DAGVTQSPTHLIKTRGQQVTLRCSPISGHKSVSWYQQVLGQGPQFIFQYYEKEERGRGNFPDRFSARQFPNYSSELNVNALLLGDSALYLCASSLGTNGASNQPQHFGDGTRLSIL.